This T cell receptor beta chain emerged from a study of T cells in Graves' hyperthyroidism and ophthalmopathy. At the level of the study: Pretreatment peripheral blood was obtained at initial diagnosis. General study findings and limits: Appearing also in blood were most of the thyroid clonotypes expanded above 0.001.

J gave up 7 bases and V 1 base, and 7 bases lay outside the gene matches. This CDR3 is built from 15 residues. Germline CDR1 reads MNHEY; CDR2 reads SMNVEV (reference sequence). This clonotype has at least ten counts. Antigen: not known. Exclusion followed for patients with uncontrolled infection, other autoimmune disease, pregnancy or lactation. This sample holds PBMCs from approximately 10 ml fresh peripheral blood. What was amplified from RNA transcripts were TCR beta CDR3 regions. HTBI primers were employed in a first-round RT-PCR of the TCR CDR3. TCRdb re-called the multiplex PCR reads with MiXCR, one entry per CDR3 protein. The sample holds 400,000 to 450,000 distinct CDR3 sequences; about 15% are singletons and the top ten take roughly 13%.

Input material: blood. This rearrangement joins TRBV27 to TRBJ1-5; 7 nucleotides align to TRBD1. The receptor's source is a man between 18 and 35 years old with Graves' ophthalmopathy. The chain's CDR3 is CASSLLGGGGQPQHF. DNA for the CDR3: TGTGCCAGCAGTTTATTAGGAGGGGGCGGGCAGCCCCAGCATTTT.